A selection of T cell receptor beta chains follows, all from one sample in a study of Graves' ophthalmopathy and Graves' hyperthyroidism. TCRdb re-analysed the multiplex PCR reads in MiXCR, keeping a single row per CDR3 protein. The sample contains 600,000 to 650,000 distinct CDR3 sequences, 20% to 25% of which appear only once. The specimen was peripheral blood. The receptors come from a woman aged 18-35 years with stable Graves' hyperthyroidism. Some clones in this sample may be carry-over from other donors' samples. Each CDR3 is given with its conserved first and last residue. A D gene is named only where the DNA matches it firmly. Clone size is not always given. Where it is, it says once, few, many or a class for expanded clones.

TRBJ1-5 | . | TRBV16 | many | CASSPGPVNQPQHF | TGTGCCAGCAGCCCCGGTCCGGTAAATCAGCCCCAGCATTTT
TRBJ2-7 | TRBD2 | TRBV5-6 | . | CASSLAPGGHEQYF | TGTGCCAGCAGCTTGGCCCCGGGAGGGCACGAGCAGTACTTC
TRBJ1-5 | . | TRBV7-6 | many | CASSVTGNQPQHF | TGTGCCAGCAGCGTCACAGGGAATCAGCCCCAGCATTTT
TRBJ2-2 | TRBD2 | TRBV10-3 | . | CATRVGLAGNTGELFF | TGTGCCACCCGGGTAGGACTAGCGGGGAACACCGGGGAGCTGTTTTTT
TRBJ1-2 | . | TRBV11-2 | many | CASSYTFRGGYGYTF | TGTGCCAGCAGCTACACCTTCCGAGGTGGATATGGCTACACCTTC
TRBJ2-7 | . | TRBV29-1 | many | CSVGDGYEQYF | TGCAGCGTTGGGGACGGCTACGAGCAGTACTTC
TRBJ1-1 | . | TRBV6-1 | many | CASSGRMNTEAFF | TGTGCCAGCAGTGGAAGAATGAACACTGAAGCTTTCTTT
TRBJ1-1 | . | TRBV28 | . | CASTLGLSTEAFF | TGTGCCAGCACCCTCGGACTGAGCACTGAAGCTTTCTTT
TRBJ1-6 | . | TRBV2 | . | CASRRTDSPLHF | TGTGCCAGCAGACGAACCGATTCACCCCTCCACTTT
TRBJ2-2 | . | TRBV3-1 | few | CATQPGVHTGELFF | TGTGCCACCCAGCCGGGGGTCCACACCGGGGAGCTGTTTTTT
TRBJ2-5 | . | TRBV6-5 | . | CASRTTEETQYF | TGTGCCAGCAGAACGACCGAAGAGACCCAGTACTTC
TRBJ1-2 | TRBD1 | TRBV12-5 | many | CASGLDTGTGSGGGYTF | TGTGCTAGTGGTTTGGACACCGGGACAGGGTCCGGGGGGGGCTACACCTTC
TRBJ2-5 | . | TRBV12-3/TRBV12-4 | many | CASSLRAQQETQYF | TGTGCCAGCAGTCTTAGGGCCCAACAAGAGACCCAGTACTTC
TRBJ1-2 | . | TRBV5-1 | many | CASSTPLAGAGYTF | TGCGCCAGCAGCACCCCCCTGGCGGGGGCGGGCTACACCTTC
TRBJ2-5 | TRBD2 | TRBV7-9 | many | CASSPLAGGLETQYF | TGTGCCAGCAGCCCTCTAGCGGGGGGTCTAGAGACCCAGTACTTC
TRBJ2-7 | TRBD1 | TRBV12-3/TRBV12-4 | many | CASSFSGQGDEQYF | TGTGCCAGCAGTTTCTCGGGACAGGGAGATGAGCAGTACTTC
TRBJ1-6 | . | TRBV12-3/TRBV12-4 | few | CASSPGGAKSSPLHF | TGTGCCAGCAGCCCGGGAGGAGCCAAGAGTTCACCCCTCCACTTT
TRBJ1-6 | . | TRBV6-1 | many | CASSEVQGSSSPLHF | TGTGCCAGCAGTGAAGTTCAGGGTTCGAGTTCACCCCTCCACTTT
TRBJ1-1 | TRBD1 | TRBV14 | many | CASSHNRGLFEAFF | TGTGCCAGCAGCCATAACAGGGGGCTCTTTGAAGCTTTCTTT
TRBJ2-7 | . | TRBV19 | . | CASSVPGHLYEQYF | TGTGCCAGTAGTGTACCGGGACACCTATACGAGCAGTACTTC
TRBJ2-5 | . | TRBV7-9 | many | CASSSNRGVSETQYF | TGTGCCAGCAGCTCGAACCGAGGGGTGTCGGAGACCCAGTACTTC